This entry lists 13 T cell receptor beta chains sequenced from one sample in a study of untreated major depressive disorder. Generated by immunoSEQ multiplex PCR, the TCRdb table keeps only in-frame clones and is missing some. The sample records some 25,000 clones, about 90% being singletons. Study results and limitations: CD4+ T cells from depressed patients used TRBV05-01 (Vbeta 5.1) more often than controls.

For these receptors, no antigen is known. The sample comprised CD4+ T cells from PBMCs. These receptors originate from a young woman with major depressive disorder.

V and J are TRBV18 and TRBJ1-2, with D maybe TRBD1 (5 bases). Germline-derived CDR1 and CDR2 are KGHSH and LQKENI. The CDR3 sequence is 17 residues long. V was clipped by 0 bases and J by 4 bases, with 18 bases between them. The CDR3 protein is CASSPPMGSGGTYGYTF. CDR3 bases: TGTGCCAGCTCACCACCGATGGGGAGCGGGGGGACCTATGGCTACACCTTC.

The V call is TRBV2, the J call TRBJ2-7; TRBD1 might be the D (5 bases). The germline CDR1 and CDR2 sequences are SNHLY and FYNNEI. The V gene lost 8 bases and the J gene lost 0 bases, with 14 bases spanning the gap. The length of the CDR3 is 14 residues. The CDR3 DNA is TGTGCCAGCCGGGCAGGGCAGAGCTCCTACGAGCAGTACTTC. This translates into CASRAGQSSYEQYF.

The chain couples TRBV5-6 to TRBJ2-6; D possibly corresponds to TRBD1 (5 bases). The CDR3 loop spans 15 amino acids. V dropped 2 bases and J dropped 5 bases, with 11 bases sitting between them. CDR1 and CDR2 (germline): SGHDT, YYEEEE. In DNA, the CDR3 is TGTGCCAGCAGCTTAAGGGGCGAACGGGCCAACGTCCTGACTTTC. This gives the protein CASSLRGERANVLTF.

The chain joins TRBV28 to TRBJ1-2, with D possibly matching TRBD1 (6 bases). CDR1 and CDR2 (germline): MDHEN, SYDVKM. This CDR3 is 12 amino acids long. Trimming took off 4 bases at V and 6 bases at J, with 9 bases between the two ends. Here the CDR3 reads CASSYREHGYTF. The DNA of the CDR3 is TGTGCCAGCAGTTACAGGGAACATGGCTACACCTTC.

This chain's CDR3 is CASSTATGVEYGYTF. CDR3 nucleotides: TGTGCCAGTAGTACGGCTACGGGGGTAGAGTATGGCTACACCTTC. The chain is built from TRBV19 and TRBJ1-2; possibly TRBD1 for D (5 bases). V lost 4 bases and J lost 5, with 17 bases in between. CDR1 and CDR2 (germline): LNHDA, SQIVND (reference sequence). The CDR3 runs to 15 residues.

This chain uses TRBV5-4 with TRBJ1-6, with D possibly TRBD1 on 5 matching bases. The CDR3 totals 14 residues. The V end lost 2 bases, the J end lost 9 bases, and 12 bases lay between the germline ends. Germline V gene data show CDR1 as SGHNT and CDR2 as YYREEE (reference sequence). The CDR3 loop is CASSLAGRASPLHF. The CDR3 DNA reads TGTGCCAGCAGCTTAGCGGGGCGGGCTTCACCCCTCCACTTT.

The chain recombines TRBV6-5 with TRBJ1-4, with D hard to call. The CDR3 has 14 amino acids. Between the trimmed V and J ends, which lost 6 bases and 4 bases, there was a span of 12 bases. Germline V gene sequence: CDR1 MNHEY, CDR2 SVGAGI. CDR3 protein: CASSTNVRNEKLFF. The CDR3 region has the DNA TGTGCCAGCAGCACCAACGTCCGTAATGAAAAACTGTTTTTT.

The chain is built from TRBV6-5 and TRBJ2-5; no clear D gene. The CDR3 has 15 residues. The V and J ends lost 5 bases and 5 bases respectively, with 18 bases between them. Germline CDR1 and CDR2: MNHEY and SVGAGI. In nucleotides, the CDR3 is TGTGCCAGCAGTCCCCTTAACCCCGGTAGGGAGACCCAGTACTTC. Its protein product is CASSPLNPGRETQYF.

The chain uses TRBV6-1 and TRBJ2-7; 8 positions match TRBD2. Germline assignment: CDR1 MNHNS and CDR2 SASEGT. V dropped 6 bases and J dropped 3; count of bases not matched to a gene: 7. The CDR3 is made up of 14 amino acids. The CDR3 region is CASRNSGANYEQYF. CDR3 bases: TGTGCCAGCAGGAATAGCGGGGCGAACTACGAGCAGTACTTC.

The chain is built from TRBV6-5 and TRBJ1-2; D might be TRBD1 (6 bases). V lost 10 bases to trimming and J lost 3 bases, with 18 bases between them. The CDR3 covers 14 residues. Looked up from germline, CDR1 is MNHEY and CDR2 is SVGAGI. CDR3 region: CATNPRGTYYGYTF. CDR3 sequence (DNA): TGTGCCACCAATCCCAGGGGAACTTACTATGGCTACACCTTC.

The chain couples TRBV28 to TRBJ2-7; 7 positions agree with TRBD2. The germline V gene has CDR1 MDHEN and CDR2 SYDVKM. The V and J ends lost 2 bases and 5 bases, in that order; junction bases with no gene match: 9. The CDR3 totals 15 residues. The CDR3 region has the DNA TGTGCCAGCAGTTTAAGCGGATCCGGACTAGACGAGCAGTACTTC. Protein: CASSLSGSGLDEQYF.

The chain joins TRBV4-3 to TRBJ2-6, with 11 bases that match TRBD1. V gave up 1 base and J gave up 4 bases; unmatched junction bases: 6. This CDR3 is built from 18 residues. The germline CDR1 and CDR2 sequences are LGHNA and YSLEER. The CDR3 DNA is TGCGCCAGCAGCCAAGTAGGACAGGGGGCATTGGGGGCCAACGTCCTGACTTTC. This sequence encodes CASSQVGQGALGANVLTF.

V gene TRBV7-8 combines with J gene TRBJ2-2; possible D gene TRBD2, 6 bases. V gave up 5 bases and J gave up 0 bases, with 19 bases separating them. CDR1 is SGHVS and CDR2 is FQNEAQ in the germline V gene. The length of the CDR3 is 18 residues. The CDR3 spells CASSPKRVSTPNTGELFF. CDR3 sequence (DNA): TGTGCCAGCAGCCCGAAGCGGGTGTCCACCCCGAACACCGGGGAGCTGTTTTTT. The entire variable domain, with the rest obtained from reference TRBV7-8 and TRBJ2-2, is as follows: GAGVSQSPRYKVAKRGQDVALRCDPISGHVSLFWYQQALGQGPEFLTYFQNEAQLDKSGLPSDRFFAERPEGSVSTLKIQRTQQEDSAVYLCASSPKRVSTPNTGELFFGEGSRLTVL.